These 27 T cell receptor beta chains originate from one sample sequenced in a study of CD8+ T cells in alopecia areata. Extraction of RNA preceded its reverse transcription into cDNA, which served as the sequencing template. Assay: immunoSEQ multiplex PCR; the TCRdb copy retains only in-frame clones and omits some. Among over 200,000 clones, 50% to 60% were seen once, and the ten largest hold 0.45%. Sample: CD4+ T cells sorted from blood, taken at week 0. The receptors here all came from a human donor with alopecia areata.

This sequence joins TRBV29-1 and TRBJ1-1; unclear D gene. Germline V gene data show CDR1 as SQVTM and CDR2 as ANQGSEA. V gave up 1 base and J gave up 5 bases, with 20 bases separating them. The CDR3 runs 16 residues. CDR3 nucleotide sequence: TGCAGCGTTGAAGGGACGGTAGTCGGGCGGCGGACTGAAGCTTTCTTT. It is translated as CSVEGTVVGRRTEAFF.

The V gene is TRBV30, the J gene TRBJ2-7; 8 positions match TRBD2. The CDR3 is 14 amino acids. After removal of 4 bases from V and 2 bases from J, the junction contained 7 bases not matched to a gene. From germline, CDR1 is GTSNPN and CDR2 SVGIG (reference sequence). The CDR3 loop reads CAWKRAGAAYEQYF. CDR3 coding DNA: TGTGCCTGGAAGCGAGCGGGGGCGGCCTACGAGCAGTACTTC.

The V call is TRBV10-2, the J call TRBJ2-4, with 7 nucleotides matching TRBD2. The trim removed 0 bases at V and 15 bases at J, leaving 5 bases unmatched. The CDR3 consists of 12 residues. Germline V lookup: CDR1 WSHSY, CDR2 SAAADI. The chain's CDR3 is CASSESQRGRYF. Written as DNA, the CDR3 is TGCGCCAGCAGTGAGTCTCAGCGGGGAAGGTACTTC.

This rearrangement joins TRBV7-2 to TRBJ1-5; D is perhaps TRBD1 (5 bases). In germline, CDR1 is SGHTA, CDR2 FQGNSA. V shed 3 bases and J shed 8 bases, with 14 bases lying between them. The CDR3 is 14 residues long. CDR3 bases: TGTGCCAGCAGCTTCCAGGCTTCGGGGGAGCCCCAGCATTTT. Translation: CASSFQASGEPQHF. Looking up the rest from reference TRBV7-2 and TRBJ1-5 gives the full variable domain: GAGVSQSPSNKVTEKGKDVELRCDPISGHTALYWYRQSLGQGLEFLIYFQGNSAPDKSGLPSDRFSAERTGGSVSTLTIQRTQQEDSAVYLCASSFQASGEPQHFGDGTRLSIL.

This chain uses TRBV21-1 with TRBJ2-4; the table's D gene call, TRBD2, was not cross checked with the DNA. TRBV21-1 is a pseudogene segment. The CDR3 runs 14 residues. CDR3 bases: TGTGCCAGCAGCATCGACAGCCGGGGGAACATTCAGTACTTC. Protein sequence: CASSIDSRGNIQYF.

The chain is built from TRBV7-8 and TRBJ2-1, with D perhaps being TRBD1 or TRBD2 (5 bases each). The V and J ends lost 2 bases and 7 bases respectively, with 15 bases between them. The CDR3 totals 15 residues. Germline values: CDR1 SGHVS, CDR2 FQNEAQ. The CDR3 DNA sequence: TGTGCCAGCAGCTTAAAAATTAGGGGAGTTAATGAGCAGTTCTTC. This gives the protein CASSLKIRGVNEQFF.

The chain joins TRBV2 to TRBJ2-2; 10 bases match TRBD2. V shed 8 bases and J 7 bases; nucleotides not matched to a gene: 10. CDR3 length: 15 amino acids. Germline assignment: CDR1 SNHLY and CDR2 FYNNEI. DNA of the CDR3: TGTGCCAGCTGGACTAGCGGAGCCCCTGGCGGGGAGCTGTTTTTT. Translated, it gives CASWTSGAPGGELFF. Together with reference TRBV2 and TRBJ2-2, the CDR3 gives the full variable domain: EPEVTQTPSHQVTQMGQEVILRCVPISNHLYFYWYRQILGQKVEFLVSFYNNEISEKSEIFDDQFSVERPDGSNFTLKIRSTKLEDSAMYFCASWTSGAPGGELFFGEGSRLTVL.

This clone was detected only a few times. The chain employs TRBV29-1 and TRBJ2-7, with D perhaps matching TRBD1 (5 bases). Germline V gives CDR1 SQVTM, CDR2 ANQGSEA. The CDR3 is 13 residues long. V lost 7 bases to trimming and J lost 4 bases, with 17 bases between them. The CDR3 sequence: CSAGKYDRYEQYF. As DNA, the CDR3 is TGCAGCGCCGGTAAATACGACAGATACGAGCAGTACTTC.

This clone came up a few times. This chain links TRBV11-2 with TRBJ1-1; D gene ambiguous. Per the germline V gene, CDR1 is SGHAT and CDR2 is FQNNGV. The CDR3 loop spans 12 amino acids. V gave up 0 bases and J gave up 6 bases, with 5 bases separating them. The CDR3 loop reads CASSLEWSEAFF. CDR3 bases: TGTGCCAGCAGCTTAGAATGGTCTGAAGCTTTCTTT.

Here the CDR3 DNA reads TGTGCCAGTCTTTCCCTTAGCTACGAGCAGTACTTC. Its translation: CASLSLSYEQYF. The chain is built from TRBV6-5 and TRBJ2-7; D not resolved. Germline V gives CDR1 MNHEY, CDR2 SVGAGI. Trimming stripped 9 bases from V and 3 bases from J, with 12 bases between. The CDR3 sequence is 12 residues long.

The chain recombines TRBV30 with TRBJ2-7; TRBD1 is a possible D gene (6 bases). CDR3 length: 14 amino acids. Trimming left V 5 bases short and J 1 base short, with 15 bases between. CDR1 and CDR2 from the germline V gene are GTSNPN and SVGIG (reference sequence). The chain's CDR3 is CAWAALGQSYEQYF. In nucleotides, the CDR3 is TGTGCCTGGGCCGCCCTAGGACAGTCCTACGAGCAGTACTTC.

Remarks on this clone: The identical CDR3 is also encoded by other nucleotide sequences in the sample. V gene TRBV30 combines with J gene TRBJ1-4, with D maybe TRBD1 (6 bases). V lost 3 bases to trimming and J lost 6 bases, with 14 bases between them. The CDR3 consists of 14 residues. CDR1 and CDR2 from the germline V gene are GTSNPN and SVGIG (reference sequence). CDR3 sequence: CAWRPRGRDEKLFF. In DNA, the CDR3 is TGTGCCTGGAGACCTCGGGGGCGAGATGAAAAACTGTTTTTT.

This clone appeared a few times. The J gene is TRBJ1-2, the V gene TRBV29-1; TRBD1 matches 8 bases. V gave up 6 bases and J gave up 2 bases; unmatched junction bases: 8. Germline V gives CDR1 SQVTM, CDR2 ANQGSEA. This CDR3 is built from 14 residues. CDR3: CSVRQGSFNYGYTF. CDR3 in DNA: TGCAGCGTGCGACAGGGGAGCTTCAACTATGGCTACACCTTC.

The chain employs TRBV2 and TRBJ2-7; D gene unclear. The V and J ends lost 6 bases and 3 bases respectively, with 6 bases between them. Germline V gene lookup returns CDR1 SNHLY and CDR2 FYNNEI. The CDR3 covers 11 residues. The CDR3 DNA reads as TGTGCCAGCAGGGTCTACTACGAGCAGTACTTC. It translates to CASRVYYEQYF.

As regards this clone: One base away lies a much larger clone, so this may be a sequencing read error. The chain combines TRBV11-1 with TRBJ2-1; D uncertain. The CDR3 loop spans 12 amino acids. The V gene's germline CDR1 is SGHAT and CDR2 FQDESV (reference sequence). The V gene lost 5 bases and the J gene lost 3 bases, with 5 bases spanning the gap. In DNA form, the CDR3 reads TGTGCCAGCAGCCCCGACTACAATGAGCAGTTCTTC. Protein sequence: CASSPDYNEQFF.

This clone was detected only a few times. The chain recombines TRBV2 with TRBJ1-5; D not certain. The V gene's germline CDR1 is SNHLY and CDR2 FYNNEI. The CDR3 is 12 amino acids. V was trimmed by 7 bases and J by 7 bases, leaving 11 bases between them. CDR3 in amino acids: CASMAGDQPQHF. CDR3 DNA: TGTGCCAGCATGGCAGGAGACCAGCCCCAGCATTTT.

This clone came up a few times. This rearrangement joins TRBV30 to TRBJ2-7; D may be TRBD1 or TRBD2 (5 bases each). Trimming pared 1 base from V and 2 bases from J, leaving 15 bases between. The CDR3 spans 15 residues. CDR1 is GTSNPN, CDR2 SVGIG, per germline (reference sequence). CDR3 loop: CAWSASSGATYEQYF. DNA for the CDR3: TGTGCCTGGAGTGCATCGTCCGGGGCCACCTACGAGCAGTACTTC.

In its sample, this clone was seen a few times. This chain connects TRBV29-1 to TRBJ1-2, with TRBD1 matching over 7 bases. Germline trimming cut 4 bases from V and 7 bases from J; bases unmatched to any gene: 6. The CDR3 consists of 12 residues. CDR1 SQVTM and CDR2 ANQGSEA come from the germline V gene. CDR3 region: CSVGFGQAGYTF. CDR3 coding DNA: TGCAGCGTTGGCTTCGGACAGGCTGGCTACACCTTC.

The V gene is TRBV9, the J gene TRBJ2-1; D is unresolved. The CDR3 is made up of 17 amino acids. V was cut by 1 base and J by 3 bases, with 17 bases left in between. Germline CDR1 and CDR2: SGDLS and YYNGEE. The CDR3 is CASSVHGQTIDYNEQFF. In DNA, the CDR3 is TGTGCCAGCAGCGTACACGGGCAAACTATTGACTACAATGAGCAGTTCTTC. Combining the CDR3 with reference TRBV9 and TRBJ2-1 gives the whole variable domain DSGVTQTPKHLITATGQRVTLRCSPRSGDLSVYWYQQSLDQGLQFLIQYYNGEERAKGNILERFSAQQFPDLHSELNLSSLELGDSALYFCASSVHGQTIDYNEQFFGPGTRLTVL.

The chain joins TRBV13 to TRBJ2-4; TRBD1 matches at 9 bases. The CDR3 extends over 21 amino acids. The V gene's germline CDR1 is PRHDT and CDR2 FYEKMQ (reference sequence). V shed 1 base and J 0 bases; nucleotides not matched to a gene: 16. The CDR3 protein is CASSLAPVRDRDDLAKNIQYF. The CDR3 DNA follows: TGTGCCAGCAGCTTAGCCCCGGTCCGGGACAGGGATGATCTAGCCAAAAACATTCAGTACTTC.

This clone has just one count. This chain joins TRBV7-9 and TRBJ2-5, with D uncertain. CDR3 size: 13 residues. The V gene lost 5 bases and the J gene lost 7 bases, with 14 bases spanning the gap. CDR1 is SEHNR, CDR2 FQNEAQ, per germline (reference sequence). The CDR3 spells CASSRAEGRTQYF. The CDR3 DNA reads TGTGCCAGCAGCCGTGCGGAAGGGCGGACCCAGTACTTC. The whole variable domain, remainder taken from reference TRBV7-9 and TRBJ2-5, is DTGVSQNPRHKITKRGQNVTFRCDPISEHNRLYWYRQTLGQGPEFLTYFQNEAQLEKSRLLSDRFSAERPKGSFSTLEIQRTEQGDSAMYLCASSRAEGRTQYFGPGTRLLVL.

This clone was recorded a few times. V gene TRBV5-1 combines with J gene TRBJ2-7; TRBD2 matches 15 bases. Germline CDR1 is SGHRS and CDR2 is YFSETQ. The V gene end was trimmed by 4 bases and the J gene end by 1 base; junction bases not matched to a gene: 3. CDR3 length equals 16 residues. DNA of the CDR3: TGCGCCAGCAGCCCCGGGACTAGCGGGAGGTCCTACGAGCAGTACTTC. This translates into CASSPGTSGRSYEQYF.

This clone was observed a few times. This chain joins TRBV5-1 and TRBJ2-5; 7 bases line up with TRBD2. The J segment lost 7 bases and the V segment lost 0 bases, leaving 6 bases of the junction unmatched. The CDR3 is 14 residues long. CDR1 and CDR2 (germline): SGHRS, YFSETQ. In DNA form, the CDR3 reads TGCGCCAGCAGCTTGGAGGTGGGGAGGGCGACCCAGTACTTC. Its translation: CASSLEVGRATQYF.

This chain joins TRBV2 and TRBJ1-4; D unclear. The CDR3 has 14 residues. CDR1 SNHLY and CDR2 FYNNEI come from the germline V gene. Trimming cost V 4 bases and J 8 bases, with 14 bases left between them. CDR3 protein: CASSGRTSSEKLFF. CDR3 bases: TGTGCCAGCAGTGGCCGTACATCGTCCGAAAAACTGTTTTTT.

This chain connects TRBV5-6 to TRBJ2-4; 8 bases are shared with TRBD2. CDR1 and CDR2 (germline): SGHDT, YYEEEE. The CDR3 length is 14 residues. The V and J ends lost 4 bases and 12 bases, in that order; junction bases with no gene match: 12. The CDR3 nucleotides are TGTGCCAGCAGCCATAGCGGGAAAGTAGTCACTCAGTACTTC. Translating it yields CASSHSGKVVTQYF.

In its sample, this clone was seen a few times. The V call is TRBV5-1, the J call TRBJ2-5; TRBD1 matches at 7 bases. Unmatched junction bases numbered 4, after V lost 0 bases and J lost 2 bases. Germline V gives CDR1 SGHRS, CDR2 YFSETQ. The CDR3 spans 15 residues. In DNA, the CDR3 is TGCGCCAGCAGCTTGGACGGGGACAGTCAAGAGACCCAGTACTTC. This encodes CASSLDGDSQETQYF.

The CDR3 is CASSLAGNYNEQFF. The CDR3 DNA sequence: TGTGCCAGCAGCTTGGCTGGAAATTACAATGAGCAGTTCTTC. V is TRBV5-4 and J is TRBJ2-1; D is undetermined. CDR3 length: 14 amino acids. The germline V and J ends were trimmed by 0 bases and 4 bases, with 8 bases remaining between them. Germline CDR1 is SGHNT and CDR2 is YYREEE (reference sequence).